The clone carrying this TCR beta chain was found a few times. This entry belongs to a study of response to subunit inactivated influenza vaccine. TCRdb reprocessed the RT-PCR reads with MiXCR, giving one entry per CDR3 protein. This sample has 180,000 or so distinct CDR3 sequences; 10% to 15% occur once, and the top ten carry 25% to 30%. With 4 bases removed from V and 5 bases from J, the gap between germline ends came to 9 bases. Germline V lookup: CDR1 MNHEY, CDR2 SMNVEV (reference sequence). The CDR3 has 13 amino acids. These same records also appear under a second study, on T cells expressing NK-cell markers. That report notes: With UMIs, 5'RACE template switching was used to make TCR beta cDNA. Topping the CD3+CD56-NKG2C+ fraction as well were these clonotypes, in several donors.

The sequencing here drew on CD8+ T cells sorted from PBMCs, taken roughly 13 days after vaccination. The clonotype was recovered from a man aged 45 to 65 who received an inactivated influenza vaccine. V and J are TRBV27 and TRBJ1-5, with D unresolved. CDR3 sequence (DNA): TGTGCCAGCAGTTATAGGTCCGATCAGCCCCAGCATTTT. Its translation: CASSYRSDQPQHF.